Each of the 22 T cell receptor beta chains below was sequenced from the same sample in a study of cytomegalovirus exposure and HLA in healthy donors. 13 Jbeta primers and 60 Vbeta primers were used for the PCR. The protocol was immunoSEQ multiplex PCR, while the TCRdb copy is restricted to in-frame clones and leaves out a portion. This repertoire shows about 70,000 clones, around two thirds found once; its top ten account for 11%. Sequenced input: PBMCs. The receptors stem from a human donor in good health.

This chain joins TRBV10-1 and TRBJ2-1; the D is unclear. Between the trimmed V and J ends, which lost 0 bases and 1 base, there was a span of 10 bases. Germline V gene sequence: CDR1 WNHNN, CDR2 SYGVQD (reference sequence). The CDR3 covers 16 residues. CDR3 residues: CASSESQAQSYNEQFF. As DNA, the CDR3 is TGCGCCAGCAGTGAGTCGCAGGCCCAGTCCTACAATGAGCAGTTCTTC.

The genes are TRBV10-3 and TRBJ2-2, with 7 bases identical to TRBD1. This CDR3 has 15 amino acids. The V and J ends lost 6 bases and 1 base, in that order; junction bases with no gene match: 5. In germline, CDR1 is ENHRY, CDR2 SYGVKD. The CDR3, as DNA: TGTGCCATCAGAGTGGACAGGCTGAACACCGGGGAGCTGTTTTTT. This encodes CAIRVDRLNTGELFF.

The V and J genes are TRBV5-1 and TRBJ1-2; tentatively, D is TRBD1 (6 bases). V was shortened by 0 bases and J by 0 bases, with 9 bases between the two germline ends. Germline V lookup: CDR1 SGHRS, CDR2 YFSETQ. This CDR3 is built from 15 residues. CDR3 protein: CASSLGGGTNYGYTF. As DNA, the CDR3 is TGCGCCAGCAGCTTGGGGGGGGGCACTAACTATGGCTACACCTTC.

The chain joins TRBV5-1 to TRBJ1-2; D gene ambiguous. Germline V gives CDR1 SGHRS, CDR2 YFSETQ. The CDR3 has 15 amino acids. V shed 0 bases and J shed 2 bases, with 11 bases lying between them. The CDR3 DNA reads as TGCGCCAGCAGCTTGGCAGGATCTCCCAACTATGGCTACACCTTC. It is translated as CASSLAGSPNYGYTF.

Only a few counts were recorded for this clone. The chain recombines TRBV9 with TRBJ1-1; no clear D gene. CDR1 and CDR2 (germline): SGDLS, YYNGEE. The CDR3 sequence is 13 residues long. Trimming removed 0 bases at V and 0 bases at J, with 3 bases between. CDR3 coding DNA: TGTGCCAGCAGCGTAGGTATGAACACTGAAGCTTTCTTT. Its protein product is CASSVGMNTEAFF.

The chain joins TRBV5-1 to TRBJ2-7; 11 nucleotides align to TRBD2. The J segment lost 4 bases and the V segment lost 2 bases, leaving 2 bases of the junction unmatched. The CDR3 consists of 14 residues. Germline assignment: CDR1 SGHRS and CDR2 YFSETQ. In DNA form, the CDR3 reads TGCGCCAGCAGCTTAACTAGCGGGGGATACGAGCAGTACTTC. This encodes CASSLTSGGYEQYF.

This clone was counted a single time. The gene calls are TRBV5-6 and TRBJ2-4; 7 bases line up with TRBD1. This CDR3 spans 16 amino acids. Germline V gene lookup returns CDR1 SGHDT and CDR2 YYEEEE. The V segment lost 3 bases and the J segment 5 bases; nucleotides outside the gene matches: 11. Written as DNA, the CDR3 is TGTGCCAGCAGCTCCCAGGGGACAGTAATCCAAAACATTCAGTACTTC. Its protein product is CASSSQGTVIQNIQYF.

Comment on this clone: The junction shows a germline mismatch at one end, possibly a read error. The chain recombines TRBV5-6 with TRBJ2-5; the match to TRBD1 covers 9 bases. This CDR3 is 13 amino acids long. CDR1 SGHDT and CDR2 YYEEEE come from the germline V gene. The CDR3 coding sequence is TGTGCCAGCAGCTCGAATCGCCGGGACAGGGACAACTTC. Its translation: CASSSNRRDRDNF. Drawing the rest from reference TRBV5-6 and TRBJ2-5, the complete variable domain is DAGVTQSPTHLIKTRGQQVTLRCSPKSGHDTVSWYQQALGQGPQFIFQYYEEEERQRGNFPDRFSGHQFPNYSSELNVNALLLGDSALYLCASSSNRRDRDNFGPGTRLLVL.

The rearrangement uses TRBV11-2 and TRBJ2-3; the match to TRBD2 covers 8 bases. V lost 4 bases, J lost 4 bases, and 10 bases stayed unmatched. CDR1 is SGHAT and CDR2 is FQNNGV in the germline V gene. CDR3 length: 16 amino acids. CDR3 in amino acids: CASSSSSGWMADTQYF. CDR3 sequence (DNA): TGTGCCAGCAGCTCATCTAGCGGGTGGATGGCAGATACGCAGTATTTT.

In this sample, this clone turned up a few times. This chain uses TRBV6-4 with TRBJ2-6, with D perhaps matching TRBD2 (6 bases). Between the trimmed V and J ends, which lost 0 bases and 0 bases, there was a span of 6 bases. Germline CDR1 and CDR2: MRHNA and SNTAGT. This CDR3 spans 16 amino acids. The CDR3 coding sequence is TGTGCCAGCAGTGACTCGGGGGGCTCTGGGGCCAACGTCCTGACTTTC. Translation gives CASSDSGGSGANVLTF.

This chain uses TRBV7-8 with TRBJ2-7, with 7 bases aligning to TRBD1. This CDR3 is 13 amino acids long. V lost 4 bases, J lost 2 bases, and 2 bases stayed unmatched. Germline CDR1 and CDR2: SGHVS and FQNEAQ. CDR3 loop: CASSSGQTYEQYF. The CDR3 nucleotides are TGTGCCAGCAGCTCGGGACAGACCTACGAGCAGTACTTC.

The rearrangement joins TRBV27 to TRBJ2-1; no firm D call. Germline lookup yields CDR1 MNHEY and CDR2 SMNVEV (reference sequence). The CDR3 totals 14 residues. Trimming removed 0 bases from V and 7 bases from J, with 10 bases in between. The chain's CDR3 is CASSLSASLNEQFF. DNA of the CDR3: TGTGCCAGCAGTTTATCAGCGAGTTTAAATGAGCAGTTCTTC.

The CDR3 here is CASSQASGSRETQYF. In nucleotides, the CDR3 is TGTGCCAGCAGCCAAGCCAGCGGGAGTAGAGAGACCCAGTACTTC. The V gene is TRBV13, the J gene TRBJ2-5; 8 bases align to TRBD2. This CDR3 is built from 15 residues. The germline CDR1 and CDR2 sequences are PRHDT and FYEKMQ (reference sequence). V dropped 5 bases and J dropped 4; count of bases not matched to a gene: 9. The full variable domain, completed using reference TRBV13 and TRBJ2-5, is AAGVIQSPRHLIKEKRETATLKCYPIPRHDTVYWYQQGPGQDPQFLISFYEKMQSDKGSIPDRFSAQQFSDYHSELNMSSLELGDSALYFCASSQASGSRETQYFGPGTRLLVL.

This clone was recorded a few times. The chain is built from TRBV5-4 and TRBJ1-2; D remains ambiguous. Per germline, CDR1 SGHNT and CDR2 YYREEE (reference sequence). Trimming stripped 0 bases from V and 2 bases from J, with 8 bases between. This CDR3 is 14 amino acids long. The DNA for the CDR3 is TGTGCCAGCAGCTTGGAAGGAGGGAACTATGGCTACACCTTC. Its translation is CASSLEGGNYGYTF.

The chain employs TRBV30 and TRBJ1-1, with 9 bases aligning to TRBD1. Germline trimming cut 4 bases from V and 1 base from J; bases unmatched to any gene: 4. The CDR3 is 14 residues long. The germline gives CDR1 GTSNPN, CDR2 SVGIG (reference sequence). CDR3 residues: CAWNSGQGNTEAFF. CDR3 nucleotides: TGTGCCTGGAACTCGGGACAGGGGAACACTGAAGCTTTCTTT.

The chain joins TRBV6-6 to TRBJ2-2, with D perhaps matching TRBD1 (6 bases). Trimming pared 6 bases from V and 6 bases from J, leaving 14 bases between. This CDR3 spans 14 amino acids. Germline CDR1 is MNHNY and CDR2 is SVGAGI (reference sequence). Here the CDR3 reads CASSPGQISGELFF. The CDR3 DNA reads as TGTGCCAGCAGCCCCGGACAGATCTCCGGGGAGCTGTTTTTT.

This rearrangement joins TRBV6-5 to TRBJ2-1; 12 bases map to TRBD2. Trimming removed 7 bases from V and 6 bases from J; junction bases left unmatched: 4. The CDR3 length is 14 residues. The germline V gene has CDR1 MNHEY and CDR2 SVGAGI. The chain's CDR3 is CASKELAGGNEQFF. In nucleotides, the CDR3 is TGTGCCAGCAAAGAACTAGCGGGAGGCAATGAGCAGTTCTTC.

The chain employs TRBV7-9 and TRBJ1-5, with 10 bases fitting TRBD1. The CDR3 runs to 16 residues. Germline loops: CDR1 SEHNR, CDR2 FQNEAQ (reference sequence). With V trimmed by 3 bases and J by 4 bases, 6 bases remained unmatched. CDR3: CASSLGGQGGNQPQHF. The CDR3 DNA is TGTGCCAGCAGCTTGGGAGGACAGGGGGGGAATCAGCCCCAGCATTTT.

This clone was seen a few times. The genes are TRBV19 and TRBJ2-7, with 8 bases identical to TRBD2. The germline gives CDR1 LNHDA, CDR2 SQIVND (reference sequence). This CDR3 region has 15 residues. With V trimmed by 7 bases and J by 5 bases, 13 bases remained unmatched. DNA of the CDR3: TGTGCCAGTACCGACCCAGCGGGAGATTTAAACGAGCAGTACTTC. This codes for CASTDPAGDLNEQYF.

The V gene is TRBV5-1, the J gene TRBJ2-1; 8 bases line up with TRBD2. The germline CDR1 and CDR2 sequences are SGHRS and YFSETQ. The trim removed 0 bases at V and 0 bases at J, leaving 5 bases unmatched. This CDR3 has 17 amino acids. CDR3 loop: CASSLGFSGNSYNEQFF. For the CDR3, the DNA is TGCGCCAGCAGCTTGGGTTTTAGCGGGAACTCCTACAATGAGCAGTTCTTC.

The rearrangement joins TRBV10-1 to TRBJ2-1; possibly TRBD2 for D (6 bases). The germline gives CDR1 WNHNN, CDR2 SYGVQD (reference sequence). V lost 4 bases and J 4 bases, leaving 8 bases between the germline ends. This CDR3 is built from 13 residues. The CDR3 spells CASSVGSYNEQFF. In DNA, the CDR3 is TGCGCCAGCAGTGTCGGGAGTTACAATGAGCAGTTCTTC.

J is TRBJ1-4 and V is TRBV6-5, with D maybe TRBD1 (5 bases). V was cut by 2 bases and J by 6 bases, with 7 bases left in between. The length of the CDR3 is 13 residues. Germline CDR1 reads MNHEY; CDR2 reads SVGAGI. CDR3 bases: TGTGCCAGCAGTTACACCAGGGATGAAAAACTGTTTTTT. Amino acids: CASSYTRDEKLFF.